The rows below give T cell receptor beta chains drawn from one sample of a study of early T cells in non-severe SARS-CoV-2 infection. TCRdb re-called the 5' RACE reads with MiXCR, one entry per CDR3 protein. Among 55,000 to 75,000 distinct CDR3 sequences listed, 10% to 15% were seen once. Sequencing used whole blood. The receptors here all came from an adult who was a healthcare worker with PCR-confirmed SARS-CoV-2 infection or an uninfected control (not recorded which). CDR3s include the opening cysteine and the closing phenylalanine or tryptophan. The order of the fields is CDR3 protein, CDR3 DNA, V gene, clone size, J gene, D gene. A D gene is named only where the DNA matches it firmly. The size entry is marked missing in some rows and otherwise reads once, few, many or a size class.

CASSLISADAGYTF	TGTGCCAGCAGCTTAATATCTGCAGATGCTGGCTACACCTTC	TRBV11-2	few	TRBJ1-2	-
CATYPRQGGGYTF	TGTGCCACCTACCCGCGGCAGGGCGGTGGCTACACCTTC	TRBV6-5	many	TRBJ1-2	-
CASSLSGSVGELFF	TGTGCCAGCAGCTTATCCGGGAGCGTCGGGGAGCTGTTTTTT	TRBV7-3	few	TRBJ2-2	-
CASSQVYSGRETDTQYF	TGTGCCAGCAGCCAAGTTTATAGCGGGAGGGAAACAGATACGCAGTATTTT	TRBV4-2	many	TRBJ2-3	TRBD2
CSAPLYGRGSTDTQYF	TGCAGTGCTCCCCTTTACGGGAGAGGAAGCACAGATACGCAGTATTTT	TRBV20-1	many	TRBJ2-3	-
CAWSVTANTEAFF	TGTGCCTGGAGTGTTACAGCGAACACTGAAGCTTTCTTT	TRBV30	few	TRBJ1-1	-
CASSDSRQGRSPLHF	TGTGCCAGCAGTGACTCACGACAGGGGCGGTCACCCCTCCACTTT	TRBV25-1	few	TRBJ1-6	TRBD1
CASSYQTSGYNEQFF	TGTGCCAGCAGTTACCAGACTAGCGGTTACAATGAGCAGTTCTTC	TRBV6-5	many	TRBJ2-1	TRBD2
CASSVAEGEAFF	TGTGCCAGCAGCGTAGCGGAGGGGGAGGCTTTCTTT	TRBV9	-	TRBJ1-1	-
CSVERTRLGELFF	TGCAGCGTTGAACGGACTCGCCTCGGGGAGCTGTTTTTT	TRBV29-1	few	TRBJ2-2	-
CASNSNRKSYEQYF	TGTGCCAGCAACTCCAACCGGAAGTCCTACGAGCAGTACTTC	TRBV28	many	TRBJ2-7	-
CASSQARDSRFYEQYF	TGTGCCAGCAGCCAGGCCCGGGACTCCCGTTTCTACGAGCAGTACTTC	TRBV3-1	-	TRBJ2-7	-
CASSSNRAGGFYNEQFF	TGTGCCAGCAGCTCCAATCGGGCAGGGGGATTCTACAATGAGCAGTTCTTC	TRBV5-5	-	TRBJ2-1	TRBD1
CASSLVPMSGSTDTQYF	TGCGCCAGCAGCTTGGTACCTATGAGCGGAAGCACAGATACGCAGTATTTT	TRBV5-1	many	TRBJ2-3	-
CASSFESAPYNEQFF	TGTGCCAGCAGCTTCGAAAGCGCCCCCTACAATGAGCAGTTCTTC	TRBV7-6	many	TRBJ2-1	-
CASSQDGLAGFSYNEQFF	TGTGCCAGCAGCCAAGATGGACTAGCGGGGTTCTCTTACAATGAGCAGTTCTTC	TRBV3-1	few	TRBJ2-1	TRBD2
CSARRGTGISEAFF	TGCAGTGCTAGGAGGGGGACAGGCATCTCTGAAGCTTTCTTT	TRBV20-1	many	TRBJ1-1	TRBD1
CASTTALKNYGYTF	TGTGCCAGCACCACCGCCTTGAAGAACTATGGCTACACCTTC	TRBV7-9	-	TRBJ1-2	-
CSVSYGGRVHEQYF	TGCAGCGTCTCGTATGGGGGGCGCGTCCACGAGCAGTACTTC	TRBV29-1	many	TRBJ2-7	-
CASSLGQIHQPQHF	TGTGCCAGCAGTCTCGGACAGATCCACCAGCCCCAGCATTTT	TRBV28	few	TRBJ1-5	-
CASSYTQGNEQFF	TGTGCCAGCAGTTACACACAGGGGAATGAGCAGTTCTTC	TRBV6-5	many	TRBJ2-1	TRBD1
CAGFSRDRNTEAFF	TGTGCCGGCTTCTCCCGGGACAGGAACACTGAAGCTTTCTTT	TRBV28	-	TRBJ1-1	TRBD1
CASSLGPKNTEAFF	TGTGCCAGCAGTTTAGGTCCCAAGAACACTGAAGCTTTCTTT	TRBV12-3/TRBV12-4	-	TRBJ1-1	-
CSARENTEAFF	TGCAGTGCTAGAGAGAACACTGAAGCTTTCTTT	TRBV20-1	many	TRBJ1-1	-
CASSSPGRAQYF	TGTGCCAGCAGTAGCCCCGGGAGGGCCCAGTACTTC	TRBV25-1	many	TRBJ2-7	TRBD2
CASSASRDFSYEQYF	TGTGCCAGCAGCGCCAGCAGGGATTTCTCCTACGAGCAGTACTTC	TRBV7-2	few	TRBJ2-7	-
CASSQTGNRVSMNTEAFF	TGTGCCAGCTCACAGACAGGGAACCGTGTTTCGATGAACACTGAAGCTTTCTTT	TRBV18	many	TRBJ1-1	TRBD1
CASSYSMGGRAFF	TGTGCCAGCAGTTACTCGATGGGGGGCCGAGCTTTCTTT	TRBV6-2/TRBV6-3	-	TRBJ1-1	-
CASSEGAAYNEQFF	TGTGCCAGCAGTGAGGGGGCGGCCTACAATGAGCAGTTCTTC	TRBV12-3/TRBV12-4	few	TRBJ2-1	TRBD1